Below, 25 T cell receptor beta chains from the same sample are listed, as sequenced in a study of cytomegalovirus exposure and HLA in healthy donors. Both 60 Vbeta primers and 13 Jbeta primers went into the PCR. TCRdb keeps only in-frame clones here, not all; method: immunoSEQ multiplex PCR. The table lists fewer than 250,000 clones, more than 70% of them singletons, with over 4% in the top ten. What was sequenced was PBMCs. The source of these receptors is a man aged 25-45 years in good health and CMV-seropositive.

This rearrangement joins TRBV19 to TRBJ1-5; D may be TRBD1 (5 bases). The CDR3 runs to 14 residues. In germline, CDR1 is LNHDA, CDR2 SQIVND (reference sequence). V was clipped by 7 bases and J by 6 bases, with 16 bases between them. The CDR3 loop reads CASTPSRGGQPQHF. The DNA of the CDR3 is TGTGCCAGTACCCCTTCACGGGGGGGTCAGCCCCAGCATTTT.

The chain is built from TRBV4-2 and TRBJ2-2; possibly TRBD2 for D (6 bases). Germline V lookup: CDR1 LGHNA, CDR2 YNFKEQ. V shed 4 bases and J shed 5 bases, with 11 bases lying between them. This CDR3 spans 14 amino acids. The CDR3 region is CASSRNRETGELFF. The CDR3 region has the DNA TGTGCCAGCAGCCGAAACCGGGAGACCGGGGAGCTGTTTTTT.

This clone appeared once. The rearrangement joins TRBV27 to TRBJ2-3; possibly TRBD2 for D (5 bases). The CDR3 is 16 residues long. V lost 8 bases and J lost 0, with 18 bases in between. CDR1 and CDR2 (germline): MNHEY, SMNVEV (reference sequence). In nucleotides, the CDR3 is TGTGCCAGCCCTGCCCCGAAAGCGGCTAGCACAGATACGCAGTATTTT. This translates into CASPAPKAASTDTQYF.

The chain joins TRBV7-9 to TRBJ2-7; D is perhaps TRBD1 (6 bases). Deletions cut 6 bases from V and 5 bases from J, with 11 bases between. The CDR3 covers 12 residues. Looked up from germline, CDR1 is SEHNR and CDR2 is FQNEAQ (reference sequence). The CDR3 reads CASRQGLNEQYF. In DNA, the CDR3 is TGTGCCAGCAGACAGGGCCTCAACGAGCAGTACTTC.

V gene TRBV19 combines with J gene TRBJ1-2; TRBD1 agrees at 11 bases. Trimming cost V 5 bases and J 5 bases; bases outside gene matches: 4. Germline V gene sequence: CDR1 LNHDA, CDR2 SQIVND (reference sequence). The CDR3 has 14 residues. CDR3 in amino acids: CASSSRDRGYGYTF. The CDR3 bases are TGTGCCAGTAGTTCCCGGGACAGGGGGTATGGCTACACCTTC.

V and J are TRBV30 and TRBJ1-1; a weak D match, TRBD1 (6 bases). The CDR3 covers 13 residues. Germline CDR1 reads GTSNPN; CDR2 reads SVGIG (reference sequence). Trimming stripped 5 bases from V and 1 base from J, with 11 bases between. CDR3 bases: TGTGCCTGGCAAGGACAGCCGAACACTGAAGCTTTCTTT. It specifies CAWQGQPNTEAFF. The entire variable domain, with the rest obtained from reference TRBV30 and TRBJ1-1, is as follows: SQTIHQWPATLVQPVGSPLSLECTVEGTSNPNLYWYRQAAGRGLQLLFYSVGIGQISSEVPQNLSASRPQDRQFILSSKKLLLSDSGFYLCAWQGQPNTEAFFGQGTRLTVV.

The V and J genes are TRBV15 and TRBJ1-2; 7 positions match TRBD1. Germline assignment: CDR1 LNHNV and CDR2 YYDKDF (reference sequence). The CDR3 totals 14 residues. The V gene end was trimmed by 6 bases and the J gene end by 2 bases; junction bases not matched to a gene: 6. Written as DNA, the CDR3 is TGTGCCACCAGTATCGACAGGGTCAACTATGGCTACACCTTC. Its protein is CATSIDRVNYGYTF.

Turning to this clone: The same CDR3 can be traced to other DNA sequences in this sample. DNA for the CDR3: TGTGCCAGCAGCGTAGCCTCGCCGGGAGCCGGATATGGCTACACCTTC. This codes for CASSVASPGAGYGYTF. This rearrangement joins TRBV9 to TRBJ1-2; no firm D call. The CDR3 sequence is 16 residues long. V lost 0 bases to trimming and J lost 5 bases, with 17 bases between them. Germline V gene sequence: CDR1 SGDLS, CDR2 YYNGEE.

In DNA, the CDR3 is TGTGCCAGCACCTATAGCGGGGGCGCAGATACGCAGTATTTT. As protein: CASTYSGGADTQYF. V usage is TRBV27 and J usage is TRBJ2-3; TRBD2 agrees at 9 bases. V lost 7 bases to trimming and J lost 4 bases; unmatched junction nucleotides: 6. Germline V lookup: CDR1 MNHEY, CDR2 SMNVEV (reference sequence). CDR3 length: 14 amino acids.

The CDR3 DNA reads as TGTGCCAGCAGCGTAGGACTAGCGGGGCTTGCAAACAATGAGCAGTTCTTC. This sequence encodes CASSVGLAGLANNEQFF. V and J are TRBV9 and TRBJ2-1; TRBD2 aligns across 11 bases. Germline assignment: CDR1 SGDLS and CDR2 YYNGEE. The J segment lost 5 bases and the V segment lost 0 bases, leaving 7 bases of the junction unmatched. There are 17 residues in the CDR3.

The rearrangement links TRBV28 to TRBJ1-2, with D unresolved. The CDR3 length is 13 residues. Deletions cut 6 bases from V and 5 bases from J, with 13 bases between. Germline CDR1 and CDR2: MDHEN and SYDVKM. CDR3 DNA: TGTGCCAGCAGCCCCTACGGGGTATATGGCTACACCTTC. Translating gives CASSPYGVYGYTF.

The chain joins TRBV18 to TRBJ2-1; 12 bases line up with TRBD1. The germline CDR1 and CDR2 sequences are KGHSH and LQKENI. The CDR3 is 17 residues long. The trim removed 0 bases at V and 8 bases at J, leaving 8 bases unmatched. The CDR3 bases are TGTGCCAGCTCACCACCGACCGGGACAGGGGGCCGGGATGAGCAGTTCTTC. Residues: CASSPPTGTGGRDEQFF.

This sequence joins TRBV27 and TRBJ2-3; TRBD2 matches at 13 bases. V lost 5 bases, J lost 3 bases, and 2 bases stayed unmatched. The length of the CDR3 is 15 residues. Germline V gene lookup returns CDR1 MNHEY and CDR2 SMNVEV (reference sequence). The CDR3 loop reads CASSILAGGTDTQYF. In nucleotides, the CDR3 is TGTGCCAGCAGTATACTAGCGGGAGGGACAGATACGCAGTATTTT.

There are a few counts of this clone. In nucleotides, the CDR3 is TGTGCCAGCAGCTTCCGGGCGGGCAATAATTCACCCCTCCACTTT. Residues: CASSFRAGNNSPLHF. This sequence joins TRBV5-4 and TRBJ1-6; no clear D gene. The CDR3 sequence is 15 residues long. Trimming removed 2 bases at V and 5 bases at J, with 11 bases between. Germline lookup yields CDR1 SGHNT and CDR2 YYREEE (reference sequence).

CDR3 bases: TGTGCCAGCAGTTACGCGTGGACACCCTTCGACACTGAAGCTTTCTTT. It encodes CASSYAWTPFDTEAFF. This sequence joins TRBV6-5 and TRBJ1-1, with D possibly matching TRBD1 (5 bases). V was cut by 2 bases and J by 3 bases, with 16 bases left in between. The CDR3 loop spans 16 amino acids. Germline assignment: CDR1 MNHEY and CDR2 SVGAGI.

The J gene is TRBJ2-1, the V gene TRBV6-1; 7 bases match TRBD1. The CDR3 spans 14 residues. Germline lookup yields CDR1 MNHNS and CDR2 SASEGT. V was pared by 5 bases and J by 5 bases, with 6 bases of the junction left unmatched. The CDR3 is CASSNRGWNNEQFF. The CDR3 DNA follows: TGTGCCAGCAGTAACAGGGGCTGGAACAATGAGCAGTTCTTC.

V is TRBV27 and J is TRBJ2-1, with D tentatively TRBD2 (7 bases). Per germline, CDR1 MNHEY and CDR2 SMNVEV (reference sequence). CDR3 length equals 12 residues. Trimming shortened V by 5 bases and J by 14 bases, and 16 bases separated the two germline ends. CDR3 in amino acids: CASSPLGGGEFF. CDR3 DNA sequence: TGTGCCAGCAGTCCCCTCGGAGGGGGGGAGTTCTTC.

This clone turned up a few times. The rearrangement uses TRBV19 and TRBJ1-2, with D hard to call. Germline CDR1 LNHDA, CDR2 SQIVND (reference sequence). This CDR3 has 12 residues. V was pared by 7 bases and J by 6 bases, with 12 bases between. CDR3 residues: CASNVGGNGYTF. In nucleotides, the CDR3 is TGTGCCAGTAATGTGGGAGGAAATGGCTACACCTTC.

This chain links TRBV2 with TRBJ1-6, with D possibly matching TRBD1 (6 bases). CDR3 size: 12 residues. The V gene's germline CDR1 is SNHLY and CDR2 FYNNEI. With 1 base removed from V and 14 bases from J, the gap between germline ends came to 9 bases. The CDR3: CASSEGGGSLHF. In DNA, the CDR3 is TGTGCCAGCAGTGAAGGAGGGGGTTCCCTCCACTTT.

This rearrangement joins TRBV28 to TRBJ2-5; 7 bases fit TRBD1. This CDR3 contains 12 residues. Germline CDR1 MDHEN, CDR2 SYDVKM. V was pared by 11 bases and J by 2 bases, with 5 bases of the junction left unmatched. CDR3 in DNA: TGTGCCTGCCAGGGACAGCAAGAGACCCAGTACTTC. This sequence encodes CACQGQQETQYF.

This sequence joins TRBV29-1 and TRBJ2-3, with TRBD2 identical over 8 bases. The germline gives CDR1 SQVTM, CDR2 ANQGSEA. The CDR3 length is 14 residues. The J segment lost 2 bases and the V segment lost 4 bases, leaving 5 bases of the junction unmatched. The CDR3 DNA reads TGCAGCGTTGGGGTAGCGGGACTCACAGATACGCAGTATTTT. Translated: CSVGVAGLTDTQYF.

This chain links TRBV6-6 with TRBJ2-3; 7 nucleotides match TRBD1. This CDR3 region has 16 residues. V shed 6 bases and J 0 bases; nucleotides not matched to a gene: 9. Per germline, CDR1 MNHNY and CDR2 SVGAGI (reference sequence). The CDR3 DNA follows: TGTGCCAGCAGACCTTACAGGGGAGCTAGCACAGATACGCAGTATTTT. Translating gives CASRPYRGASTDTQYF.

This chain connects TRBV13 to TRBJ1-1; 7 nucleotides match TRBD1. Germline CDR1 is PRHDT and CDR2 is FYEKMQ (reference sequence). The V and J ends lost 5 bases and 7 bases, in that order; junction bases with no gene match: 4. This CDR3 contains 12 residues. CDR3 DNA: TGTGCCAGCAGCGTTCAGGGGGGTGAAGCTTTCTTT. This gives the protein CASSVQGGEAFF.

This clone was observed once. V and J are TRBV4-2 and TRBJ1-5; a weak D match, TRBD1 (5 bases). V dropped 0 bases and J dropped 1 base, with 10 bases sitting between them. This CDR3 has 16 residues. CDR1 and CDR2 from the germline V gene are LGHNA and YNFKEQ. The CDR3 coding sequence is TGTGCCAGCAGCCAAGAAGGGTACAGGAGCAATCAGCCCCAGCATTTT. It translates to CASSQEGYRSNQPQHF.

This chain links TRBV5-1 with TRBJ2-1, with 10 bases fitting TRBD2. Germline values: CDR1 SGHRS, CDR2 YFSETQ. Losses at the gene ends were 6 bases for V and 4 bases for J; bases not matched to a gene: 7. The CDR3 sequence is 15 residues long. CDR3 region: CASNPGTSVYNEQFF. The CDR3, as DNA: TGCGCCAGCAACCCCGGGACTAGCGTATACAATGAGCAGTTCTTC.